This TCR beta chain was found in a study of CD8+ T cells in alopecia areata. Treatment in this sample: oral pan-JAK inhibitor, 5-10 mg twice daily. As part of sample collection, lesional scalp punch biopsies and peripheral blood were taken from alopecia areata patients. This clone was detected once. V was pared by 0 bases and J by 1 base, with 8 bases between. CDR1 SGHDT and CDR2 YYEEEE come from the germline V gene. CDR3 length: 14 amino acids. Extracted RNA was reverse transcribed into cDNA, the sequencing template. Profiling relied on immunoSEQ multiplex PCR, and the TCRdb table lists in-frame clones only, not all of them. Of some 180,000 clones in the sample, 45% to 60% were seen once.

This sample comprised CD8+ T cells sorted from blood, obtained around week 54, from a patient treated with tofacitinib. The rearrangement joins TRBV5-6 to TRBJ2-7; no clear D gene. This clonotype was sampled from a human donor with alopecia areata. CDR3 in amino acids: CASSLEDQSYEQYF. DNA of the CDR3: TGTGCCAGCAGCTTGGAAGATCAATCCTACGAGCAGTACTTC. Complete variable domain (other parts from reference TRBV5-6 and TRBJ2-7): DAGVTQSPTHLIKTRGQQVTLRCSPKSGHDTVSWYQQALGQGPQFIFQYYEEEERQRGNFPDRFSGHQFPNYSSELNVNALLLGDSALYLCASSLEDQSYEQYFGPGTRLTVT.